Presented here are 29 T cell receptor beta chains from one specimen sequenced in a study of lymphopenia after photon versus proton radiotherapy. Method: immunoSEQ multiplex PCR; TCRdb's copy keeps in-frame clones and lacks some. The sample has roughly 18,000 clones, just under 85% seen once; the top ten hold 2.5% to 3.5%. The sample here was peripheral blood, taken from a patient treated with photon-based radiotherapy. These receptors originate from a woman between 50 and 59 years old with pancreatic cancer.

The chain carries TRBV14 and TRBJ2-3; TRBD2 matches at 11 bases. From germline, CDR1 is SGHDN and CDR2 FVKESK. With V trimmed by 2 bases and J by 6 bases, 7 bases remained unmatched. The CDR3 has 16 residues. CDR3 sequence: CASSQFSGRAGDTQYF. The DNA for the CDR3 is TGTGCCAGCAGCCAATTTAGCGGGAGGGCCGGGGATACGCAGTATTTT.

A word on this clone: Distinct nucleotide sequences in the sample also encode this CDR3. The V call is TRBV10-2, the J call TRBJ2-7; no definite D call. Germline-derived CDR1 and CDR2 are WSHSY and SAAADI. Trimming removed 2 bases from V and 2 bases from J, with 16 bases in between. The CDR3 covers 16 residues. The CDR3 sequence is CASSEPEAGWTYEQYF. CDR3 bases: TGCGCCAGCAGTGAGCCCGAGGCTGGGTGGACCTACGAGCAGTACTTC.

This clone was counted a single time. The CDR3 DNA follows: TGTGCCAGCAGCCCCCGATTTCTGGACTACGAGCAGTACTTC. Its protein product is CASSPRFLDYEQYF. The V and J genes are TRBV7-8 and TRBJ2-7; no definite D call. V was clipped by 5 bases and J by 3 bases, with 14 bases between them. The CDR3 extends over 14 amino acids. Per the germline V gene, CDR1 is SGHVS and CDR2 is FQNEAQ.

The CDR3 nucleotides are TGTGCCAGCAGCTTGGACAGGGGCCTTCGGGACACCATATATTTT. It encodes CASSLDRGLRDTIYF. The gene calls are TRBV5-4 and TRBJ1-3; 7 nucleotides line up with TRBD1. Germline-derived CDR1 and CDR2 are SGHNT and YYREEE (reference sequence). The CDR3 has 15 residues. V lost 0 bases and J lost 8; bases outside the gene matches: 8.

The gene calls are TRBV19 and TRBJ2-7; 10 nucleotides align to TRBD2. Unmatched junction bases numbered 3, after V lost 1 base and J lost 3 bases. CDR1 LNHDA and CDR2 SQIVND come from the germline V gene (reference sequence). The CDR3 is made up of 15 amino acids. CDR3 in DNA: TGTGCCAGTAGTATAGGAGGGACTAGCGTCTACGAGCAGTACTTC. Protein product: CASSIGGTSVYEQYF.

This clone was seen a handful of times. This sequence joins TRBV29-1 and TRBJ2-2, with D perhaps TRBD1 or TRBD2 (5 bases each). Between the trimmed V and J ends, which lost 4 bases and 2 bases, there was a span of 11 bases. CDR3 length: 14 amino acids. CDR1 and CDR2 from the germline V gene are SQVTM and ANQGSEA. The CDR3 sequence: CSVAPGTNTGELFF. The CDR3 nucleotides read TGCAGCGTTGCTCCGGGGACCAACACCGGGGAGCTGTTTTTT.

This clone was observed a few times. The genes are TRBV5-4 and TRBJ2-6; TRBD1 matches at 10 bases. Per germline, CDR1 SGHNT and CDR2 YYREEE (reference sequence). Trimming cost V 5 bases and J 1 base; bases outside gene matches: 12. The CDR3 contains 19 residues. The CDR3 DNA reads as TGTGCCAGCAGGCCCAGACCTCCGGGACAGGGGTCTGGGGCCAACGTCCTGACTTTC. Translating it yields CASRPRPPGQGSGANVLTF. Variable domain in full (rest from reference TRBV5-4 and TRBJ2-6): ETGVTQSPTHLIKTRGQQVTLRCSSQSGHNTVSWYQQALGQGPQFIFQYYREEENGRGNFPPRFSGLQFPNYSSELNVNALELDDSALYLCASRPRPPGQGSGANVLTFGAGSRLTVL.

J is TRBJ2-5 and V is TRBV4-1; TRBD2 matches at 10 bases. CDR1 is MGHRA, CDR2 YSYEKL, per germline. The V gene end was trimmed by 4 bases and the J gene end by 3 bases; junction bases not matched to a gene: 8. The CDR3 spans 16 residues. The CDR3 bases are TGCGCCAGCAGCCTTCGTATAGCGGGAGGAGAAGAGACCCAGTACTTC. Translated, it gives CASSLRIAGGEETQYF.

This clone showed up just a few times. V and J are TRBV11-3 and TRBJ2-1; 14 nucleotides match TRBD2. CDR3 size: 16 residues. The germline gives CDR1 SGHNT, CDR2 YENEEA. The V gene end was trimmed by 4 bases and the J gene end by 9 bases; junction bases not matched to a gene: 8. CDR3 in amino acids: CASSSRLAGGAGEQFF. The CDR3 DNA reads TGTGCCAGCAGCTCCCGACTAGCGGGAGGGGCAGGTGAGCAGTTCTTC.

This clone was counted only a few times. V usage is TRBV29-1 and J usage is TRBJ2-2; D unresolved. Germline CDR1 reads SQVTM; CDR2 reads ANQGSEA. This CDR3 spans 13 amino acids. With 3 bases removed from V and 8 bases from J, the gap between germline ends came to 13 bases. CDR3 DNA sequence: TGCAGCGTTGAGGGCCTCAACTCTGGGGAGCTGTTTTTT. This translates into CSVEGLNSGELFF.

CDR3 in amino acids: CASSPGQGAPRSYEQYF. CDR3 DNA sequence: TGTGCCAGCAGCCCGGGACAGGGGGCGCCCCGCTCCTACGAGCAGTACTTC. J is TRBJ2-7 and V is TRBV28; 12 bases line up with TRBD1. V lost 6 bases, J lost 0 bases, and 9 bases stayed unmatched. The V gene's germline CDR1 is MDHEN and CDR2 SYDVKM. The length of the CDR3 is 17 residues.

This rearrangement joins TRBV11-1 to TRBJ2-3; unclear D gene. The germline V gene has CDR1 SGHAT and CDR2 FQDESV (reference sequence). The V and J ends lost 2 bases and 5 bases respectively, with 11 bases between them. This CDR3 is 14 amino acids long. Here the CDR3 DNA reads TGTGCCAGCAGCTTACGGGTCGGCGGAGATACGCAGTATTTT. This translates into CASSLRVGGDTQYF.

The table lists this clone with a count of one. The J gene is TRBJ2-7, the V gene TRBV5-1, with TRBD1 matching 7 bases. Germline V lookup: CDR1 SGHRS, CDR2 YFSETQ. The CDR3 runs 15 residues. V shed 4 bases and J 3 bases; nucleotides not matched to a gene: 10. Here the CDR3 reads CASSLTPGQSYEQYF. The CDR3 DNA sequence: TGCGCCAGCAGCCTTACACCGGGACAGAGCTACGAGCAGTACTTC.

As DNA, the CDR3 is TGTGCCAGCAGTCCGACAGGGGGAAATTCACCCCTCCACTTT. Its translation: CASSPTGGNSPLHF. The chain uses TRBV6-1 and TRBJ1-6; 9 nucleotides line up with TRBD1. Per germline, CDR1 MNHNS and CDR2 SASEGT. V lost 5 bases to trimming and J lost 7 bases; unmatched junction nucleotides: 3. The CDR3 runs to 14 residues.

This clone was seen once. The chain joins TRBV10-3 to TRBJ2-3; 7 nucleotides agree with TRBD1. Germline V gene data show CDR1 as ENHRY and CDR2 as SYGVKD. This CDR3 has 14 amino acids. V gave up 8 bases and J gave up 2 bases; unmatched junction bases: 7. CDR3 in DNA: TGTGCCATCGGGGACGGACAGGCCACAGATACGCAGTATTTT. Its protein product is CAIGDGQATDTQYF.

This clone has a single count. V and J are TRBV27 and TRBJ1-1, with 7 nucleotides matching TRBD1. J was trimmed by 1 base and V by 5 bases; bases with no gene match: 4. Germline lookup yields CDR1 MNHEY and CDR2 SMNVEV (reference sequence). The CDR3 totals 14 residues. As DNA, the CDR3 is TGTGCCAGCAGTCGGCCAGGGGGGAACACTGAAGCTTTCTTT. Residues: CASSRPGGNTEAFF.

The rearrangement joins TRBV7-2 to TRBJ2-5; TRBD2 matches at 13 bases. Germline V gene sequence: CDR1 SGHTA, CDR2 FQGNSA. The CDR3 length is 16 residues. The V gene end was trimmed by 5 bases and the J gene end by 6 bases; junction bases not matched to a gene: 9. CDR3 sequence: CASSPELAGGPQTQYF. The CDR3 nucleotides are TGTGCCAGCAGCCCCGAACTAGCGGGAGGGCCCCAGACCCAGTACTTC.

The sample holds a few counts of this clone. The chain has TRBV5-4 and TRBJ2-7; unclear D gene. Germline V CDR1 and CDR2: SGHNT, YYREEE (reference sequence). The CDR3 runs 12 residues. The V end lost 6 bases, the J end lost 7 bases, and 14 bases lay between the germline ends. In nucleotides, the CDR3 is TGTGCCAGCACCGAGAACCTGGGGGAGCAGTACTTC. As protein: CASTENLGEQYF.

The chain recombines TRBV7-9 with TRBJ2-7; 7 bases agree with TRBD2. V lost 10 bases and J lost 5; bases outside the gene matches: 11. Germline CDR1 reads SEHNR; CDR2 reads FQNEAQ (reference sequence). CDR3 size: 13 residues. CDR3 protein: CATRREGLDEQYF. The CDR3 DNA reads TGTGCCACCCGGAGGGAGGGCCTTGACGAGCAGTACTTC. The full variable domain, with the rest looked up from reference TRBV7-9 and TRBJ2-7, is DTGVSQNPRHKITKRGQNVTFRCDPISEHNRLYWYRQTLGQGPEFLTYFQNEAQLEKSRLLSDRFSAERPKGSFSTLEIQRTEQGDSAMYLCATRREGLDEQYFGPGTRLTVT.

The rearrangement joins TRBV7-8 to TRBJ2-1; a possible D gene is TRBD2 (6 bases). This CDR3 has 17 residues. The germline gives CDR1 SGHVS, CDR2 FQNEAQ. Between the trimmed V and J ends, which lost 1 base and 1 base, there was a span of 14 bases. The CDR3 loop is CASSLEEGGSSYNEQFF. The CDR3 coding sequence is TGTGCCAGCAGCTTAGAGGAAGGAGGGAGTTCCTACAATGAGCAGTTCTTC. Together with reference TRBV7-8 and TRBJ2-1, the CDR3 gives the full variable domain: GAGVSQSPRYKVAKRGQDVALRCDPISGHVSLFWYQQALGQGPEFLTYFQNEAQLDKSGLPSDRFFAERPEGSVSTLKIQRTQQEDSAVYLCASSLEEGGSSYNEQFFGPGTRLTVL.

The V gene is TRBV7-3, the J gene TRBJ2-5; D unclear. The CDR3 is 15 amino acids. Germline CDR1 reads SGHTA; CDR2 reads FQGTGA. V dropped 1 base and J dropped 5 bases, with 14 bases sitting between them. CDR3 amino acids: CASSLRNGIGETQYF. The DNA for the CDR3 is TGTGCCAGCAGCTTAAGGAATGGGATCGGGGAGACCCAGTACTTC.

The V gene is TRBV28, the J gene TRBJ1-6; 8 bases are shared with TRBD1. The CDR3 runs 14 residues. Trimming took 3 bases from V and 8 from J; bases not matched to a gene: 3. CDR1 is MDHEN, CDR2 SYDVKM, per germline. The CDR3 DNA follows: TGTGCCAGCAGTTTCTTGGACAGGGATTCACCCCTCCACTTT. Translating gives CASSFLDRDSPLHF.

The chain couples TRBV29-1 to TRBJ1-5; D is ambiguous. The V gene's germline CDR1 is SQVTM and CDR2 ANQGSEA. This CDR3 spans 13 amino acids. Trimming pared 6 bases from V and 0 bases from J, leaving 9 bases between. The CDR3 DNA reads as TGCAGCGTAAGTTTGGGTAGCAATCAGCCCCAGCATTTT. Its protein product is CSVSLGSNQPQHF.

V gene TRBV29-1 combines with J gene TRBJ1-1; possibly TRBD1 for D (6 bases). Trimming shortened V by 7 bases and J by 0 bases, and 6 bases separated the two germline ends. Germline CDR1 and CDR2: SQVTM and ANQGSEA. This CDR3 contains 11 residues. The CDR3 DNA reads TGCAGCGGGGGGCTGAACACTGAAGCTTTCTTT. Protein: CSGGLNTEAFF.

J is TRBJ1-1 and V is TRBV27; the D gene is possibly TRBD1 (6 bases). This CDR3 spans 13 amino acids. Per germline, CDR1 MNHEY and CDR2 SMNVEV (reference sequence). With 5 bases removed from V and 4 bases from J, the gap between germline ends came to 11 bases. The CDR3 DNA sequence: TGTGCCAGCAGTCCCAGGGGACGCACTGAAGCTTTCTTT. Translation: CASSPRGRTEAFF.

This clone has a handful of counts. The CDR3 DNA is TGTGCCAGCAGCGCCGAGAGACAGGGGGCGCACGAAAAACTGTTTTTT. Protein product: CASSAERQGAHEKLFF. The chain uses TRBV7-2 and TRBJ1-4; 10 nucleotides agree with TRBD1. Losses at the gene ends were 5 bases for V and 8 bases for J; bases not matched to a gene: 11. Looked up from germline, CDR1 is SGHTA and CDR2 is FQGNSA. This CDR3 comprises 16 residues.

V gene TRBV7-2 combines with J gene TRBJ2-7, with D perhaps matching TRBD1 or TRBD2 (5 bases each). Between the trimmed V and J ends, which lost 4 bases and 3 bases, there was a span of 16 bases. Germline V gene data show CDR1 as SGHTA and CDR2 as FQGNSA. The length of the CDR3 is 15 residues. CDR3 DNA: TGTGCCAGCAGCTCCGGCTCCAGGGCGGGCTACGAGCAGTACTTC. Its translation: CASSSGSRAGYEQYF.

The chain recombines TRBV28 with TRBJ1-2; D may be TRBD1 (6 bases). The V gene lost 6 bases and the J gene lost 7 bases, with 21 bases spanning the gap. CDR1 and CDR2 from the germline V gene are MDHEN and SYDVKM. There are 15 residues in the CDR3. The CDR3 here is CASSTNFRGAGGYTF. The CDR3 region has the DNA TGTGCCAGCAGCACGAACTTCAGGGGCGCTGGTGGCTACACCTTC.

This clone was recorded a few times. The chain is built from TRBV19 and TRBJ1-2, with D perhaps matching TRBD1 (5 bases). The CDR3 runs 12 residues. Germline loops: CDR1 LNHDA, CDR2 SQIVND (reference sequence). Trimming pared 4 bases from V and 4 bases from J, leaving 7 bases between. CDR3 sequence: CASSTGTYGYTF. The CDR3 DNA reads TGTGCCAGTAGTACCGGGACCTATGGCTACACCTTC.